A selection of T cell receptor beta chains follows, all from one sample in a study of T cells in Graves' hyperthyroidism and ophthalmopathy. TCRdb reprocessed the multiplex PCR reads via MiXCR and lists one record per CDR3 protein. Here the sample spans 550,000 to 600,000 distinct CDR3 sequences, 11% to 15% being singletons. The sequenced sample consisted of blood. These receptors were obtained from a woman aged 18-30 years with Graves' ophthalmopathy. Each CDR3 is given with its conserved first and last residue. D genes are given only for firm matches. Clone size appears in some rows only: once, few, many, or a class for an expanded clone.

CDR3aa,CDR3nt,v_gene,abundance,d_gene,j_gene
CASSPPGTPGYEQYF,TGTGCCAGCTCACCTCCTGGGACCCCCGGCTACGAGCAGTACTTC,TRBV18,few,-,TRBJ2-7
CASSVGIGVGRGSTEAFF,TGTGCCAGCAGTGTGGGTATTGGGGTGGGCAGGGGTTCCACTGAAGCTTTCTTT,TRBV2,many,-,TRBJ1-1
CASSSGTGGQTQYF,TGTGCCAGCAGCAGCGGGACAGGGGGTCAGACCCAGTACTTC,TRBV27,many,TRBD1,TRBJ2-5
CASSLVYEQYF,TGTGCCAGCAGTTTGGTCTACGAGCAGTACTTC,TRBV12-3/TRBV12-4,many,-,TRBJ2-7
CASSTQGASSYEQYF,TGTGCCAGCAGTACTCAGGGGGCTAGCTCCTACGAGCAGTACTTC,TRBV5-5,many,TRBD1,TRBJ2-7
CASSLLPPGPGGYTF,TGTGCCAGCAGTCTCTTACCACCCGGTCCGGGGGGCTACACCTTC,TRBV27,many,-,TRBJ1-2
CSVDLDGYEQYF,TGCAGCGTTGACCTAGACGGCTACGAGCAGTACTTC,TRBV29-1,many,-,TRBJ2-7
CASSESLPNTEAFF,TGTGCCAGCAGTGAATCACTCCCCAACACTGAAGCTTTCTTT,TRBV2,many,-,TRBJ1-1
CASSQRTGGSDYGYTF,TGTGCCAGCAGCCAGCGAACAGGGGGCTCGGACTATGGCTACACCTTC,TRBV7-2,-,TRBD1,TRBJ1-2
CASTETGLAGGKQYF,TGTGCCAGCACCGAGACGGGACTAGCGGGGGGGAAGCAGTACTTC,TRBV28,-,TRBD2,TRBJ2-7
CASSGRQPGNTIYF,TGTGCCAGCAGCGGAAGACAGCCTGGAAACACCATATATTTT,TRBV9,-,-,TRBJ1-3